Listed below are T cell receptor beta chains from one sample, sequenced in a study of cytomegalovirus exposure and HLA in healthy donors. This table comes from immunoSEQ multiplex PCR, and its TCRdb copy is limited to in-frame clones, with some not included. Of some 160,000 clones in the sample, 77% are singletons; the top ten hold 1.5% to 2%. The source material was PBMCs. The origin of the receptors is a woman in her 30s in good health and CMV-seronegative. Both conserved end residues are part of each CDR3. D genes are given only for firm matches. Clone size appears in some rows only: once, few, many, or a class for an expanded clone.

DNA: TGTGCCAGCAGCTTGGGACAGGGGGCAAACTATAATTCACCCCTCCACTTT
CDR3: CASSLGQGANYNSPLHF
D: TRBD1
V: TRBV5-4
J: TRBJ1-6
size: -

DNA: TGCGCCAGCAGCCCGGGACAGGGGCCCGACACTGAAGCTTTCTTT
CDR3: CASSPGQGPDTEAFF
D: TRBD1
V: TRBV5-1
J: TRBJ1-1
size: -

DNA: TGTGCCAGCAGCAGGGGACAGGGAGGGACTGAAGCTTTCTTT
CDR3: CASSRGQGGTEAFF
D: TRBD1
V: TRBV9
J: TRBJ1-1
size: few

DNA: TGCGCCAGCAGCTCCCCGACAGGGGGAATGAGCTCCTACGAGCAGTACTTC
CDR3: CASSSPTGGMSSYEQYF
D: TRBD1
V: TRBV5-1
J: TRBJ2-7
size: -

DNA: TGTGCCAGCAGCTCCATAACGGGATTAGCGGGGACCTTCTACAATGAGCAGTTCTTC
CDR3: CASSSITGLAGTFYNEQFF
D: TRBD2
V: TRBV7-3
J: TRBJ2-1
size: -

DNA: TGTGCCAGTAGTATTCGGGTTGGGGAAAAACTGTTTTTT
CDR3: CASSIRVGEKLFF
D: -
V: TRBV19
J: TRBJ1-4
size: -

DNA: TGCGCCAGCAGCTTGTATCTACAGGGAAACACTGAAGCTTTCTTT
CDR3: CASSLYLQGNTEAFF
D: -
V: TRBV5-1
J: TRBJ1-1
size: -

DNA: TGTGCCAGCAGTTCCCTCGACATAGACTATGGCTACACCTTC
CDR3: CASSSLDIDYGYTF
D: -
V: TRBV27
J: TRBJ1-2
size: -

DNA: TGTGCCTCGCTTGAGAGGGACACCTTC
CDR3: CASLERDTF
D: -
V: TRBV30
J: TRBJ1-2
size: -

DNA: TGTGCCAGCAGCACCTGGACTAGTAATGAGCAGTTCTTC
CDR3: CASSTWTSNEQFF
D: -
V: TRBV21-1
J: TRBJ2-1
size: -

DNA: TGTGCCAGCAGTTTCGGGACTAGCGGGCTCTACGAGCAGTACTTC
CDR3: CASSFGTSGLYEQYF
D: TRBD2
V: TRBV27
J: TRBJ2-7
size: -

DNA: TGTGCCAGTAGTATAGGGGGAGACTACGAGCAGTACTTC
CDR3: CASSIGGDYEQYF
D: -
V: TRBV19
J: TRBJ2-7
size: -

DNA: TGTGCCAGCAGCTCAAACTACGAGCAGTACTTC
CDR3: CASSSNYEQYF
D: -
V: TRBV5-4
J: TRBJ2-7
size: -

DNA: TGTGCCTGGAGTGGCGGGCCGCGTAAGACCCAGTACTTC
CDR3: CAWSGGPRKTQYF
D: -
V: TRBV30
J: TRBJ2-5
size: -

DNA: TGTGCCAGCAGCTCGGGACTAGACGAGCAGTACTTC
CDR3: CASSSGLDEQYF
D: TRBD2
V: TRBV5-4
J: TRBJ2-7
size: -

DNA: TGTGCCAGCAGCGCCCGTCGACTAGCGGGAGGCCAAGAGACCCAGTACTTC
CDR3: CASSARRLAGGQETQYF
D: TRBD2
V: TRBV7-3
J: TRBJ2-5
size: -

DNA: TGTGCCAGCAGCTTAAGACTAGCGGGCCCCTACGAGCAGTACTTC
CDR3: CASSLRLAGPYEQYF
D: TRBD2
V: TRBV13
J: TRBJ2-7
size: -

DNA: TGTGCCAGCAGTTTTCTGACAGCCTCCTACGAGCAGTACTTC
CDR3: CASSFLTASYEQYF
D: -
V: TRBV27
J: TRBJ2-7
size: -

DNA: TGTGCCAGCAGCTTGGCCTACCAGGAAGCGGATGGCTACACCTTC
CDR3: CASSLAYQEADGYTF
D: -
V: TRBV5-8
J: TRBJ1-2
size: -

DNA: TGTGCCAGCACACCGGGACTAGCCTCACATGAGCAGTTCTTC
CDR3: CASTPGLASHEQFF
D: TRBD2
V: TRBV4-2
J: TRBJ2-1
size: -

DNA: TGTGCCAGCAGCTTACCGACAGGGAACTATGGCTACACCTTC
CDR3: CASSLPTGNYGYTF
D: TRBD1
V: TRBV7-9
J: TRBJ1-2
size: -

DNA: TGTGCCAGCAGCTCCGGGACAGGGAATCAGCCCCAGCATTTT
CDR3: CASSSGTGNQPQHF
D: TRBD1
V: TRBV7-9
J: TRBJ1-5
size: -

DNA: TGTGCCAGCTCACGTCGGACAGGGGACCTGAACACTGAAGCTTTCTTT
CDR3: CASSRRTGDLNTEAFF
D: TRBD1
V: TRBV18
J: TRBJ1-1
size: once

DNA: TGTGCCAGCAGCATTTCACAGGGGGCATCTTACGAGCAGTACTTC
CDR3: CASSISQGASYEQYF
D: TRBD1
V: TRBV7-9
J: TRBJ2-7
size: -

DNA: TGTGCCAGTATTGATTTGGCGGGAGTGGCGGACACCGGGGAGCTGTTTTTT
CDR3: CASIDLAGVADTGELFF
D: TRBD2
V: TRBV19
J: TRBJ2-2
size: -

DNA: TGTGCCAGCAGCTTACGCGGACTAGATCCGCTCTTC
CDR3: CASSLRGLDPLF
D: TRBD2
V: TRBV7-9
J: TRBJ2-1
size: -

DNA: TGTGCCACCAGCAGAGGACAGGAAGGGTCCTACGAGCAGTACTTC
CDR3: CATSRGQEGSYEQYF
D: -
V: TRBV15
J: TRBJ2-7
size: once

DNA: TGTGCTAGTGGGCGATCAGGGGGGCTGTTCGAGCAGTTCTTC
CDR3: CASGRSGGLFEQFF
D: -
V: TRBV12-5
J: TRBJ2-1
size: -

DNA: TGTGCCAGCAGTTTATGGGCGGGAGTGGGGACCGGGGAGCTGTTTTTT
CDR3: CASSLWAGVGTGELFF
D: TRBD2
V: TRBV27
J: TRBJ2-2
size: -

DNA: TGTGCCAGCAGCGGGGGACTAGCGGGAGCCCTGACAATGGAAGAGACCCAGTACTTC
CDR3: CASSGGLAGALTMEETQYF
D: TRBD2
V: TRBV7-6
J: TRBJ2-5
size: -